This record looks at one T cell receptor (beta chain) sequence and its context. The data originate from a study of CD8 T cells in Susac syndrome. CDR1 and CDR2 (germline): GTSNPN, SVGIG (reference sequence). The CDR3 consists of 12 residues. V lost 5 bases and J 0 bases, leaving 7 bases between the germline ends. Negative isolation was applied to CD8+ and CD4+ T cells, and FACS enrichment was applied to TEMRA cells. cDNA came from approximately 0.5 to 1 ug RNA primed by random hexamers. TCRdb used MiXCR to reprocess the immunoSEQ multiplex PCR reads, holding one entry per CDR3 protein. Among a few hundred thousand distinct CDR3 sequences, more than 80% were seen once, and the ten largest hold approximately 0.12%.

The source is a human donor with multiple sclerosis. This rearrangement joins TRBV30 to TRBJ1-1, with D possibly matching TRBD1 (5 bases). The sequenced sample consisted of CD8+ T cells from PBMCs. In DNA form, the CDR3 reads TGTGCCTGGGGGACTCTGAACACTGAAGCTTTCTTT. This sequence encodes CAWGTLNTEAFF.